This T cell receptor (beta chain) was found in a study of shared clonotypes between healthy human individuals. Across the whole study: In total, the donors were a couple of women and a few men aged 18 to 49.

V shed 3 bases and J 6 bases; nucleotides not matched to a gene: 6. Germline CDR1 is MNHEY and CDR2 is SMNVEV (reference sequence). The CDR3 sequence is 15 residues long. Sequenced by immunoSEQ multiplex PCR; TCRdb stores in-frame clones only, minus some. The sample lists some 2,500,000 clones; roughly 93% were seen once. Sequenced input: naive CD4+ T cells from PBMCs. Subset specified: CD45RA+ positively selected. The source is a man between 18 and 35 years old in good health. Some clones in this sample may be carry-over from other donors' samples. This chain connects TRBV27 to TRBJ2-7; 12 bases are shared with TRBD2. CDR3 bases: TGTGCCAGCAGTTTCCCTGGACTAGCGGGAAGCGAGCAGTACTTC. Amino acid sequence: CASSFPGLAGSEQYF.